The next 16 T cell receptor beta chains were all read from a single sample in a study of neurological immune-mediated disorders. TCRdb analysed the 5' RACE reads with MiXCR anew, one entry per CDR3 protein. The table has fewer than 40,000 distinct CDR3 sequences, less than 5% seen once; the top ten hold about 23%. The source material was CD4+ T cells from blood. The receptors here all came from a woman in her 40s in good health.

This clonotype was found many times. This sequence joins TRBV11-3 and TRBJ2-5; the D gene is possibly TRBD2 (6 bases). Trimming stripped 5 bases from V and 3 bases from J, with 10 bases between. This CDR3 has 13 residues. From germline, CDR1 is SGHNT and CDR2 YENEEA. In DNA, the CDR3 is TGTGCCAGCAGCCCTCCGGGGGAAGAGACCCAGTACTTC. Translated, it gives CASSPPGEETQYF.

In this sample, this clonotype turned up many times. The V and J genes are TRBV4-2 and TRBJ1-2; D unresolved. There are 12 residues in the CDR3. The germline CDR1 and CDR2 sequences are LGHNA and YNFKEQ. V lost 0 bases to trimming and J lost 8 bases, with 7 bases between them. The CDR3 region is CASSQELGGYTF. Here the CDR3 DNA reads TGTGCCAGCAGCCAAGAATTGGGCGGCTACACCTTC.

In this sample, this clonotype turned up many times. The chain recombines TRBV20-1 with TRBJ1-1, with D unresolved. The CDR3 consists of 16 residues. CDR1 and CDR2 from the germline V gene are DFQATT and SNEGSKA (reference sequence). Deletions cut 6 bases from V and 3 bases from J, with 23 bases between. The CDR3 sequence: CSALSPEEGGDTEAFF. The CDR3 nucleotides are TGCAGTGCACTCTCTCCTGAGGAGGGTGGGGACACTGAAGCTTTCTTT.

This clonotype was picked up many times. CDR3 protein: CASSETGQFSEQYF. For the CDR3, the DNA is TGTGCCAGCAGTGAGACCGGGCAGTTTAGCGAGCAGTACTTC. The rearrangement links TRBV25-1 to TRBJ2-7; unclear D gene. CDR1 is MGHDK and CDR2 is SYGVNS in the germline V gene. The CDR3 extends over 14 amino acids. The V end was cut by 3 bases, the J end by 6 bases, with 15 bases between.

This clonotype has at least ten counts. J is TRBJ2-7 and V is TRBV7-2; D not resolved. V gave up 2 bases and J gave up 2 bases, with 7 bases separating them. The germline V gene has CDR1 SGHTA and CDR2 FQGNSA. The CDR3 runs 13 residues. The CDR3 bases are TGTGCCAGCAGCTTAACTGACGCCTACGAGCAGTACTTC. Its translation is CASSLTDAYEQYF.

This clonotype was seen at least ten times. Written as DNA, the CDR3 is TGTGCCAGCAGCGGGGCGGACTTC. Translating it yields CASSGADF. The chain recombines TRBV21-1 with TRBJ1-2; the D segment call TRBD1 is taken from the table without a DNA check. TRBV21-1 has pseudogene status. The CDR3 is made up of 8 amino acids.

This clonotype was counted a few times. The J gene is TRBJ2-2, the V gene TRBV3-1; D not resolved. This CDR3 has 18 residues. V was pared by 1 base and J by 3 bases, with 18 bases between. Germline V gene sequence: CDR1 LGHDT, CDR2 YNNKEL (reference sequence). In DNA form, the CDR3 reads TGTGCCAGCAGCCAAGGATTTTCCGTTCCGGCGGACACCGGGGAGCTGTTTTTT. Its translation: CASSQGFSVPADTGELFF.

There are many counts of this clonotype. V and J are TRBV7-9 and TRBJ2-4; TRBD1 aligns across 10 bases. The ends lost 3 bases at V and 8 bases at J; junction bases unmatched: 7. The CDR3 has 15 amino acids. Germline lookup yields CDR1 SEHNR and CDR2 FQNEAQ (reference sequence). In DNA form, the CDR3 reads TGTGCCAGCAGCTTTTCCCGACAGGGGGCCGACATTCAGTACTTC. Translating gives CASSFSRQGADIQYF.

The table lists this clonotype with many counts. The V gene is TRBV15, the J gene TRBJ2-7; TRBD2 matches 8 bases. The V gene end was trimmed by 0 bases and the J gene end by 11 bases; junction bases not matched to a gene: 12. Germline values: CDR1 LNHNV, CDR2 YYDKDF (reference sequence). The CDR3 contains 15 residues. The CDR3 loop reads CATSRDTGGLEAKYF. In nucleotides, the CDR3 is TGTGCCACCAGCAGAGACACGGGAGGGTTAGAAGCTAAGTACTTC.

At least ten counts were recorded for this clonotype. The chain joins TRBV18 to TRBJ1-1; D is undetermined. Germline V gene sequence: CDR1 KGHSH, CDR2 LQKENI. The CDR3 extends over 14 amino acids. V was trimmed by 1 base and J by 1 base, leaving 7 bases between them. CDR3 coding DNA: TGTGCCAGCTCACCACAGCAGTGGAACACTGAAGCTTTCTTT. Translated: CASSPQQWNTEAFF. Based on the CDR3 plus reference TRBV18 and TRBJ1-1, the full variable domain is NAGVMQNPRHLVRRRGQEARLRCSPMKGHSHVYWYRQLPEEGLKFMVYLQKENIIDESGMPKERFSAEFPKEGPSILRIQQVVRGDSAAYFCASSPQQWNTEAFFGQGTRLTVV.

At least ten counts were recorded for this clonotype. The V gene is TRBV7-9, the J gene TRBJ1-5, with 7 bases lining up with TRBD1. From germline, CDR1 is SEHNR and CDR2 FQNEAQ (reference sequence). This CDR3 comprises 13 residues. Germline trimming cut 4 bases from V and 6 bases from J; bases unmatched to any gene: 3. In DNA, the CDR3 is TGTGCCAGCAGCTCCCAGGGGGGTCAGCCCCAGCATTTT. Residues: CASSSQGGQPQHF.

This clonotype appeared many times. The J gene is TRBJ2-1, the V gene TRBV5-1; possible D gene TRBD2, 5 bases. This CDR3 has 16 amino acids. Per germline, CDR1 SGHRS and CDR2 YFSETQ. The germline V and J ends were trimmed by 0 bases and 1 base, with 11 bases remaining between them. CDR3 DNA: TGCGCCAGCAGCTTGGGACCGGGAAGATCCTACAATGAGCAGTTCTTC. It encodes CASSLGPGRSYNEQFF.

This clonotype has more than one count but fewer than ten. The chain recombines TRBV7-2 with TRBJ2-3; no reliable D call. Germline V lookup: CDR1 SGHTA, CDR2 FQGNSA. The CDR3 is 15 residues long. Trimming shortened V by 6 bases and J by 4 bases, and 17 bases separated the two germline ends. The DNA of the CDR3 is TGTGCCAGCAGTCGATTCTCAATTGGGGCAGATACGCAGTATTTT. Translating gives CASSRFSIGADTQYF.

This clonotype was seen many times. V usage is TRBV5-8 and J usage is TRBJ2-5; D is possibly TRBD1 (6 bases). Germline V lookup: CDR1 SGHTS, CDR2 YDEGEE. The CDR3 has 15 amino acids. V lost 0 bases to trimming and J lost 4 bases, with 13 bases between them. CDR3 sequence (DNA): TGTGCCAGCAGCTTGGGCCGGGACACAGGAGAGACCCAGTACTTC. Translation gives CASSLGRDTGETQYF.

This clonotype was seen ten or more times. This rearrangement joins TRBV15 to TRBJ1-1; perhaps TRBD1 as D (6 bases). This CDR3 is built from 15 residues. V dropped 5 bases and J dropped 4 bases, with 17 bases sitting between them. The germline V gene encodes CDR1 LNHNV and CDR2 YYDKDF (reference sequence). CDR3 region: CATSRTGMGSTEAFF. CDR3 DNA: TGTGCCACCAGCCGTACAGGGATGGGGAGCACTGAAGCTTTCTTT.

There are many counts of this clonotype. This CDR3 is CASTFGGNTEAFF. In DNA form, the CDR3 reads TGTGCCAGCACCTTCGGGGGTAACACTGAAGCTTTCTTT. This chain connects TRBV7-9 to TRBJ1-1; D is perhaps TRBD1 (5 bases). Germline CDR1 is SEHNR and CDR2 is FQNEAQ (reference sequence). V was trimmed by 7 bases and J by 2 bases, leaving 11 bases between them. This CDR3 spans 13 amino acids.